This T cell receptor (beta chain) was identified in a study of blood T cell repertoires in COVID-19 (dated by TCRdb to the early 2020s). About the study as a whole: Collaborator samples came from the United States, Italy and Spain and covered acute and convalescent phases of COVID-19. A de-identified subject ID, COVID-19 status, age in years and sex were almost always included in the sample metadata. A freely available public database, intended as a resource for researchers studying the immune response to SARS-CoV-2, is where the repertoires were released. Where HLA class I and class II types were available, the types were taken from metadata supplied by the sample provider, not from assay-based typing. The material from the prospective study consisted of cDNA or gDNA derived from T cells, B-cell-depleted T cells, or PBMCs. Deeply sampled blood TCRbeta repertoires from subjects exposed to, actively infected with, or recovered from COVID-19 were included in the dataset. The samples were drawn from the first 160 participants of the ongoing ImmuneRACE study and from 1,254 subjects provided by 6 global collaborators.

Participants in the prospective study were enrolled through a virtual design, were aged roughly 18 to 100 years, and lived in about two dozen United States geographic areas. To assign participants to cohorts, the prospective study relied on clinical history that participants themselves reported in a screening survey and a study questionnaire. Mobile phlebotomists in the prospective study collected whole blood, serum and a nasopharyngeal or oropharyngeal swab from every participant. Prospective study participants could optionally give additional blood draws and questionnaires over an approximately 2-month period. Before DNA extraction, prospective study blood samples were shipped either frozen or at room temperature. The immunoSEQ Assay, a bias-controlled multiplex PCR, was used to amplify TCRbeta CDR3 regions from genomic DNA. For the original study's pipeline: Nucleated cell counts per sample were estimated from amplification of reference gene primers within the assay. Sequence reads were collapsed and filtered to measure the absolute abundance of every unique TCRbeta CDR3 rearrangement. Productive Simpson clonality was computed per sample as the square root of Simpson's diversity index over productive rearrangements. TCRdb holds this immuneACCESS table with in-frame rearrangements only. Some clones are missing; in checked studies, unresolved V genes explain under half, and the rest has no known cause. Clone size and V and J calls were adopted from that table, with D and trimming inferred from the DNA. The sample profile shows 280,000 or so clones; 85% to 90% of them were found once. Together, the top ten hold 1.5% to 2% of the sample.

The CDR3 goes from the cysteine to the phenylalanine over 14 residues. Here the CDR3 DNA is all that survives: 42 bases in frame from base 1. Per the germline V gene (reference sequence), SEHNR is the CDR1 and FQNEAQ is the CDR2. V loses 1 base of germline sequence and J loses 11 bases, and the interval between the two ends is 17 bases. General study outcomes and caveats: The quantity of clinical and demographic metadata differed by source and by participant and was supplied without curation.

In the case of this clone: Its antigen is still unknown. Qualities for individual bases were not recorded, and no much larger clone is one base off.

The source of this sequence is a woman aged 18-29 years with acute COVID-19. Sample: PBMCs or T cells enriched from blood (not recorded which). The chain is encoded by TRBV7-9 joined to TRBJ1-1; too little of a D gene remains to name it. The CDR3 protein is CASSLVATPSRAFF. The bases read TGTGCCAGCAGCTTAGTAGCGACGCCCTCGAGGGCTTTCTTT.